The TCR beta chain described here comes from a study of CD8+CD57+ T cells in acquired aplastic anemia. TCR beta VDJ combinations and CDR3 sequences were profiled from genomic DNA. TCRdb independently ran MiXCR on the reads; one entry per CDR3 protein. The data contain about 70,000 distinct CDR3 sequences, roughly half of them singletons. This clonotype was detected ten times or more. Germline V gene data show CDR1 as SGHNT and CDR2 as YYREEE (reference sequence). There are 15 residues in the CDR3. V lost 3 bases and J 0 bases, leaving 11 bases between the germline ends. This receptor was obtained from a human donor in good health, serving as a control. Sequenced input: sorted CD4+, CD8+, or CD8+CD57+ T cells (not recorded which) from PBMCs. V usage is TRBV5-4 and J usage is TRBJ2-3, with a tentative D call TRBD2 (6 bases). Here the CDR3 reads CASSYGTSSTDTQYF. DNA of the CDR3: TGTGCCAGCAGCTATGGGACTTCTAGCACAGATACGCAGTATTTT.